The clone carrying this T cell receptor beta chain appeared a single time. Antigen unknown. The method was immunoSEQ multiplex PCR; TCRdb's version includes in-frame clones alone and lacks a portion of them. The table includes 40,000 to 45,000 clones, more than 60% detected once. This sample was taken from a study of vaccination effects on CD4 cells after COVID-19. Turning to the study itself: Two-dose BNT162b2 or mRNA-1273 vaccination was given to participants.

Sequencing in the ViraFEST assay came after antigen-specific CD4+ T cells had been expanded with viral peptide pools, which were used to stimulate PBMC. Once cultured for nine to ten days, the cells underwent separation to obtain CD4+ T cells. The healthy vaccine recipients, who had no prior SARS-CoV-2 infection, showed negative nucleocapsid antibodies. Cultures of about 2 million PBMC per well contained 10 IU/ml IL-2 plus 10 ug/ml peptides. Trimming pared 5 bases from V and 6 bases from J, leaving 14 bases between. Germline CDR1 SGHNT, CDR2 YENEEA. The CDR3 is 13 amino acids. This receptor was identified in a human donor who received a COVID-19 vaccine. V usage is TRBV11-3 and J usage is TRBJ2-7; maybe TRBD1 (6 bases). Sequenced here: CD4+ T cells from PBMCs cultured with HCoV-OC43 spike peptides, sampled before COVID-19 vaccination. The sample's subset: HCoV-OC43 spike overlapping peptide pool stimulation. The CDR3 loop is CASSVNVGGEQYF. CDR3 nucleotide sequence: TGTGCCAGCAGCGTAAACGTAGGGGGCGAGCAGTACTTC.